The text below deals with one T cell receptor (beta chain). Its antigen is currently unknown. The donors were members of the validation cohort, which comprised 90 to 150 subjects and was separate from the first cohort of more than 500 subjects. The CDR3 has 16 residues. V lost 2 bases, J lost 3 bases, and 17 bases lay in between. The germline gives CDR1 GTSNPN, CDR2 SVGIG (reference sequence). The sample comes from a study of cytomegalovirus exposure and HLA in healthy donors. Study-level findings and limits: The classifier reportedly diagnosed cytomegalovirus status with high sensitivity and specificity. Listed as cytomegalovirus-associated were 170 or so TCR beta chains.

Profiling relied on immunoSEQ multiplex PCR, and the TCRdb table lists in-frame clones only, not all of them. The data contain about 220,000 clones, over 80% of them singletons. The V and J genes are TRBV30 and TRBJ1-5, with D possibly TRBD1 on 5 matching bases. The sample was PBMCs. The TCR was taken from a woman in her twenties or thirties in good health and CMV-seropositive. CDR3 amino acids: CAWSPPQGAVNQPQHF. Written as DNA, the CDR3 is TGTGCCTGGAGTCCACCGCAAGGGGCGGTCAATCAGCCCCAGCATTTT.